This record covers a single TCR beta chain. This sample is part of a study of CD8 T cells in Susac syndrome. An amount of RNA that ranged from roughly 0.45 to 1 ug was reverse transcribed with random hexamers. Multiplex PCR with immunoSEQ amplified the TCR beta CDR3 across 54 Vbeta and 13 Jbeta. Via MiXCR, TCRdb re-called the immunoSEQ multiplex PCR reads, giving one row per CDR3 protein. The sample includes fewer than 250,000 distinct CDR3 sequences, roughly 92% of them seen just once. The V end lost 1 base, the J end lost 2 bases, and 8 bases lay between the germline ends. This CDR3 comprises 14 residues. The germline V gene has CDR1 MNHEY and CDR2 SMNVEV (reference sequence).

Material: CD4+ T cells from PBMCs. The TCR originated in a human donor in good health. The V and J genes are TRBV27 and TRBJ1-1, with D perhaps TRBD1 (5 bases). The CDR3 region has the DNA TGTGCCAGCAGTTTATTACAGGTTAACACTGAAGCTTTCTTT. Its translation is CASSLLQVNTEAFF.